This T cell receptor beta chain was found in a study of shared clonotypes between healthy human individuals. Study results and caveats: Relative to their counterparts shared across all four donors, non-shared clonotypes exhibited diminished generation probabilities. Researchers sampled blood only, noting tissue repertoires likely differ.

The CDR3 has 15 amino acids. Germline CDR1 and CDR2: LNHNV and YYDKDF (reference sequence). Trimming pared 5 bases from V and 0 bases from J, leaving 8 bases between. Generated by immunoSEQ multiplex PCR, the TCRdb table keeps only in-frame clones and is missing some. The data contain 1,100,000 or so clones, approximately 78% of them seen just once; the ten biggest clones take up under 0.65%. As for this clone: As yet, its antigen is unknown.

Donors comprised only Caucasian adults living in Nashville, Tennessee. Investigators divided CD4+ cells into CD45RA+ naive and CD45RA-negative memory subsets. The receptor was isolated from a young man in good health. Some clones in this sample may be carry-over from other donors' samples. The sequenced material came from memory CD4+ T cells from PBMCs. Subset noted: CD45RA-negative fraction. The chain joins TRBV15 to TRBJ2-6; D is ambiguous. Here the CDR3 reads CATSLGNSGANVLTF. The CDR3 DNA reads as TGTGCCACCAGCTTGGGGAACTCTGGGGCCAACGTCCTGACTTTC.